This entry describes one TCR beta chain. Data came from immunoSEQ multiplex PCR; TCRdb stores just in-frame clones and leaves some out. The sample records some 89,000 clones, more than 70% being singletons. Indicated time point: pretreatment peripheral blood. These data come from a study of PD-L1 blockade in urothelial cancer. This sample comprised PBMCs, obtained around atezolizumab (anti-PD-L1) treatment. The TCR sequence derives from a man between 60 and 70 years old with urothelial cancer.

The CDR3 is CASSLVGGIGVNIQYF. The CDR3 DNA is TGTGCCAGCAGCTTAGTAGGCGGGATCGGAGTAAACATTCAGTACTTC. V and J are TRBV7-8 and TRBJ2-4, with D possibly being TRBD2 (6 bases). The CDR3 covers 16 residues. V gave up 1 base and J gave up 6 bases, with 16 bases separating them. Germline lookup yields CDR1 SGHVS and CDR2 FQNEAQ.